The clone carrying this T cell receptor beta chain turned up a few times. The data were obtained in a study of blood T cell repertoires in COVID-19. Per the original data handling: Scientists estimated how many nucleated cells there were by amplifying reference gene primers. The table came from immunoSEQ multiplex PCR; TCRdb's copy has only in-frame clones and leaves some out. For V, J and clone size, that table is used; D and trimming come from the DNA. Among about 200,000 clones listed, approximately 80% were seen once. Germline V gives CDR1 MNHNS, CDR2 SASEGT. The CDR3 runs to 13 residues. V gave up 6 bases and J gave up 4 bases; unmatched junction bases: 5.

This chain uses TRBV6-1 with TRBJ1-1; 7 nucleotides agree with TRBD1. The sequence was obtained from a man aged 35 to 55 who had recovered from COVID-19. Sequencing was performed on PBMCs or T cells enriched from blood (not recorded which). The CDR3: CASRDRDPTEAFF. The DNA for the CDR3 is TGTGCCAGCAGAGACAGGGACCCCACTGAAGCTTTCTTT.